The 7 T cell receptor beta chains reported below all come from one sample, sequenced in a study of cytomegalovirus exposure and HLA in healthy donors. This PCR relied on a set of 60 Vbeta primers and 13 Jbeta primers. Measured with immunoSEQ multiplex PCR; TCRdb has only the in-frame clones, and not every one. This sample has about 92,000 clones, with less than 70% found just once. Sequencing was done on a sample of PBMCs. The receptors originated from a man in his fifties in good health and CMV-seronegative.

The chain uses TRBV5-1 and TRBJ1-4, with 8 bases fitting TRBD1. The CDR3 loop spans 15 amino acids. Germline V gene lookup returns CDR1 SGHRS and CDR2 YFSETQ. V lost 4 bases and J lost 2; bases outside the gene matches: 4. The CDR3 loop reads CASSEYRGTNEKLFF. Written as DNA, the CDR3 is TGCGCCAGCAGCGAATACAGGGGGACTAATGAAAAACTGTTTTTT.

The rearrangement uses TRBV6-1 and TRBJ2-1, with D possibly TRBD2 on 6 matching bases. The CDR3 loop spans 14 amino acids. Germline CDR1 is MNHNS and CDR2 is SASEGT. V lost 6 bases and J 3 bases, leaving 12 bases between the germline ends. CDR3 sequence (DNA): TGTGCCAGCAGGGCCGGGACTCTCTACAATGAGCAGTTCTTC. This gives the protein CASRAGTLYNEQFF.

The CDR3 nucleotides are TGTGCCAGCATGCTGTCAGGTGGAAACACCATATATTTT. Translated: CASMLSGGNTIYF. V usage is TRBV2 and J usage is TRBJ1-3, with D hard to call. Trimming took off 7 bases at V and 3 bases at J, with 10 bases between the two ends. Germline values: CDR1 SNHLY, CDR2 FYNNEI. The CDR3 totals 13 residues.

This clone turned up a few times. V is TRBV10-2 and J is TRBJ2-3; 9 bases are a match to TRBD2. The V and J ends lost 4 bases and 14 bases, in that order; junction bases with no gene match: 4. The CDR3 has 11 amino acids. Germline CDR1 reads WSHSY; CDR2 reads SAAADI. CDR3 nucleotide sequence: TGCGCCAGCAGTGTAGCGGGGGTCCGGTATTTT. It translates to CASSVAGVRYF.

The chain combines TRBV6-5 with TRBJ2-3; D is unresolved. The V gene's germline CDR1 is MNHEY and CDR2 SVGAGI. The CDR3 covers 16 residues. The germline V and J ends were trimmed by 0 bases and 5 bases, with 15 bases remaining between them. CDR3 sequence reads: CASSYSSYRSVDTQYF. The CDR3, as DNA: TGTGCCAGCAGTTACTCCTCCTATCGGTCGGTAGATACGCAGTATTTT.

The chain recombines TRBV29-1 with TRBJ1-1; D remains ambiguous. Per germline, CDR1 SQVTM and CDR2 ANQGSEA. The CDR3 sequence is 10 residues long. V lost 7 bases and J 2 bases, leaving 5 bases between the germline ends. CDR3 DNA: TGCAGCGCGGTTAACACTGAAGCTTTCTTT. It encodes CSAVNTEAFF. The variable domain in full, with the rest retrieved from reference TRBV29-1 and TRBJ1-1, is SAVISQKPSRDICQRGTSLTIQCQVDSQVTMMFWYRQQPGQSLTLIATANQGSEATYESGFVIDKFPISRPNLTFSTLTVSNMSPEDSSIYLCSAVNTEAFFGQGTRLTVV.

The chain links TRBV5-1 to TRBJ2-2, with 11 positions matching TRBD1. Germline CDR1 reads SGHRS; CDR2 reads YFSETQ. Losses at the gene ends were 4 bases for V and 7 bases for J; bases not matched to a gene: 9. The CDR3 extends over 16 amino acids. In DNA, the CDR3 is TGCGCCAGCAGCCTAACGGACAGGGGGCAAAGCGGGGAGCTGTTTTTT. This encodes CASSLTDRGQSGELFF.